The 19 T cell receptor beta chains given below trace back to one sample, sequenced in a study of blood T cells in healthy people across ages. It was with a sample-barcoded 5' primer and a J-beta primer mix that a second PCR of roughly 7 to 12 cycles was run. TCRdb used MiXCR to reprocess the 5' RACE reads, holding one entry per CDR3 protein. The sample contains more than 550,000 distinct CDR3 sequences, 22% of which appear only once. The sequenced sample was blood. Receptor source: a man between 65 and 85 years old in good health.

The gene calls are TRBV11-3 and TRBJ2-1; D is perhaps TRBD2 (5 bases). The CDR3 extends over 16 amino acids. V was cut by 2 bases and J by 2 bases, with 13 bases left in between. The germline V gene encodes CDR1 SGHNT and CDR2 YENEEA. CDR3 sequence (DNA): TGTGCCAGCAGCTTACTCCTAGCTTCAGCCTACAATGAGCAGTTCTTC. This translates into CASSLLLASAYNEQFF.

The chain is built from TRBV20-1 and TRBJ2-1; 8 nucleotides agree with TRBD2. Trimming at V came to 2 bases and at J to 6 bases, leaving 15 bases not matched to a gene. This CDR3 spans 17 amino acids. Germline loops: CDR1 DFQATT, CDR2 SNEGSKA (reference sequence). The CDR3 sequence: CSARYPVASGLLNEQFF. The DNA for the CDR3 is TGCAGTGCTAGATACCCGGTTGCTAGCGGGTTACTCAATGAGCAGTTCTTC.

This chain links TRBV6-5 with TRBJ2-3; TRBD1 aligns across 7 bases. Germline V gene data show CDR1 as MNHEY and CDR2 as SVGAGI. The V segment lost 6 bases and the J segment 5 bases; nucleotides outside the gene matches: 8. The CDR3 loop spans 14 amino acids. For the CDR3, the DNA is TGTGCCAGCAGCCGACAGGGTACTTTAGATACGCAGTATTTT. Translating it yields CASSRQGTLDTQYF.

The rearrangement links TRBV5-1 to TRBJ2-3, with 7 bases that match TRBD2. The CDR3 has 14 amino acids. Unmatched junction bases numbered 4, after V lost 2 bases and J lost 4 bases. Germline V gives CDR1 SGHRS, CDR2 YFSETQ. This chain's CDR3 is CASSLAGRADTQYF. CDR3 nucleotide sequence: TGCGCCAGCAGCTTAGCGGGACGGGCAGATACGCAGTATTTT.

This clonotype was picked up a small number of times. The chain uses TRBV28 and TRBJ2-5; D unresolved. Near its end, the DNA agrees better with TRBJ2-1, so the J call may be wrong. This CDR3 is built from 14 residues. Germline CDR1 reads MDHEN; CDR2 reads SYDVKM. The CDR3 DNA is TGTGCCAGCACCTTCAGTCGTATGGCCAGCGAGCAGTTCTTC. It encodes CASTFSRMASEQFF.

The chain employs TRBV28 and TRBJ2-5; weak D call: TRBD1 (7 bases). This CDR3 is built from 15 residues. The V end was cut by 10 bases, the J end by 2 bases, with 20 bases between. From germline, CDR1 is MDHEN and CDR2 SYDVKM. CDR3 region: CAIRSPGGPQETQYF. In DNA, the CDR3 is TGTGCCATCCGCTCTCCAGGGGGGCCTCAAGAGACCCAGTACTTC.

This clonotype has only a few counts. V is TRBV20-1 and J is TRBJ2-3; TRBD2 matches at 9 bases. This CDR3 has 14 residues. CDR1 is DFQATT and CDR2 is SNEGSKA in the germline V gene (reference sequence). Trimming at V came to 3 bases and at J to 10 bases, leaving 11 bases not matched to a gene. CDR3 in DNA: TGCAGTGCTAGGGCGGGAGGGCCTCTAAATGCGCAGTATTTT. As protein: CSARAGGPLNAQYF.

This clonotype was counted only a few times. The V call is TRBV15, the J call TRBJ2-1, with D unclear. The CDR3 consists of 15 residues. CDR1 and CDR2 (germline): LNHNV, YYDKDF (reference sequence). V was shortened by 0 bases and J by 4 bases, with 10 bases between the two germline ends. The CDR3 is CATSRDLRNYNEQFF. CDR3 coding DNA: TGTGCCACCAGCAGAGATCTAAGGAATTACAATGAGCAGTTCTTC.

The J gene is TRBJ2-3, the V gene TRBV14, with D unclear. This CDR3 is 13 amino acids long. V shed 0 bases and J shed 8 bases, with 9 bases lying between them. Germline loops: CDR1 SGHDN, CDR2 FVKESK. The CDR3 sequence: CASSQDQLPTQYF. For the CDR3, the DNA is TGTGCCAGCAGCCAAGATCAACTACCTACGCAGTATTTT.

This clonotype showed up just a few times. The rearrangement uses TRBV2 and TRBJ1-3, with 11 bases lining up with TRBD1. The CDR3 spans 15 residues. The trim removed 4 bases at V and 1 base at J, leaving 0 bases unmatched. In germline, CDR1 is SNHLY, CDR2 FYNNEI. CDR3 region: CASSGDRGSGNTIYF. CDR3 in DNA: TGTGCCAGCAGTGGGGACAGGGGGTCTGGAAACACCATATATTTT.

This clonotype was seen only a few times. This sequence joins TRBV20-1 and TRBJ2-5; maybe TRBD2 (6 bases). Germline V lookup: CDR1 DFQATT, CDR2 SNEGSKA (reference sequence). Deletions cut 7 bases from V and 4 bases from J, with 19 bases between. The CDR3 runs to 14 residues. The CDR3 DNA follows: TGCAGTGTCGAATTAGTATCCGGGGGAGAGACCCAGTACTTC. Encoded protein: CSVELVSGGETQYF.

This chain connects TRBV20-1 to TRBJ2-3, with 8 bases lining up with TRBD1. Germline assignment: CDR1 DFQATT and CDR2 SNEGSKA (reference sequence). Trimming at V came to 3 bases and at J to 4 bases, leaving 9 bases not matched to a gene. The CDR3 covers 15 residues. CDR3: CSASSDRERSDTQYF. CDR3 coding DNA: TGCAGTGCTAGTTCGGACAGGGAACGGTCAGATACGCAGTATTTT.

J is TRBJ2-4 and V is TRBV6-6; D may be TRBD2 (5 bases). The CDR3 totals 14 residues. The germline V and J ends were trimmed by 6 bases and 1 base, with 10 bases remaining between them. Germline V lookup: CDR1 MNHNY, CDR2 SVGAGI (reference sequence). The CDR3 is CASRLRGAKNIQYF. The CDR3 nucleotides are TGTGCCAGCAGATTACGAGGGGCCAAAAACATTCAGTACTTC.

Only a few counts were recorded for this clonotype. This chain joins TRBV10-3 and TRBJ2-3, with D unresolved. This CDR3 has 12 amino acids. Germline values: CDR1 ENHRY, CDR2 SYGVKD. V dropped 1 base and J dropped 3 bases, with 2 bases sitting between them. CDR3 bases: TGTGCCATCAGTGAGTTAACAGATACGCAGTATTTT. This encodes CAISELTDTQYF.

This clonotype was counted only a few times. Possible read error: a much larger clone is one base away. Here the CDR3 DNA reads TGTGCCAGCGGCTTGGGGACATTCCTCGGCGGGCATGAGCAGTTCTTC. It specifies CASGLGTFLGGHEQFF. This chain uses TRBV5-6 with TRBJ2-5; possible D gene TRBD1, 6 bases. The J call is in doubt because the DNA end fits TRBJ2-1 better. This CDR3 has 16 amino acids. In germline, CDR1 is SGHDT, CDR2 YYEEEE.

This clonotype has more than one count but fewer than ten. The CDR3 is CASTPKGGRSETQYF. DNA of the CDR3: TGCGCCAGCACCCCCAAAGGCGGGAGGAGCGAGACCCAGTACTTC. V is TRBV5-1 and J is TRBJ2-5; 8 nucleotides agree with TRBD2. The V and J ends lost 6 bases and 5 bases, in that order; junction bases with no gene match: 12. Germline CDR1 SGHRS, CDR2 YFSETQ. The CDR3 covers 15 residues.

This clonotype was detected a few times. The V call is TRBV3-1, the J call TRBJ2-4; 8 bases are a match to TRBD2. The V segment lost 1 base and the J segment 0 bases; nucleotides outside the gene matches: 11. From germline, CDR1 is LGHDT and CDR2 YNNKEL (reference sequence). The CDR3 has 19 residues. This CDR3 is CASSQGPRAGGLAKNIQYF. The CDR3 DNA reads TGTGCCAGCAGCCAAGGGCCCCGGGCGGGAGGCCTAGCCAAAAACATTCAGTACTTC.

The gene calls are TRBV13 and TRBJ1-4; 7 bases line up with TRBD1. The CDR3 consists of 14 residues. Germline V gives CDR1 PRHDT, CDR2 FYEKMQ (reference sequence). Trimming cost V 5 bases and J 8 bases; bases outside gene matches: 8. In DNA form, the CDR3 reads TGTGCCAGCAGCGTCCACAGGGGATCAGAAAAACTGTTTTTT. As protein: CASSVHRGSEKLFF.

The rearrangement links TRBV19 to TRBJ2-7; D assignment may be TRBD1 or TRBD2 (5 bases each). Trimming removed 8 bases at V and 2 bases at J, with 13 bases between. Looked up from germline, CDR1 is LNHDA and CDR2 is SQIVND (reference sequence). This CDR3 comprises 13 residues. The CDR3 sequence: CASGAGPPYEQYF. In nucleotides, the CDR3 is TGTGCCAGTGGGGCGGGTCCGCCCTACGAGCAGTACTTC. The whole variable domain, filled in from reference TRBV19 and TRBJ2-7, reads DGGITQSPKYLFRKEGQNVTLSCEQNLNHDAMYWYRQDPGQGLRLIYYSQIVNDFQKGDIAEGYSVSREKKESFPLTVTSAQKNPTAFYLCASGAGPPYEQYFGPGTRLTVT.